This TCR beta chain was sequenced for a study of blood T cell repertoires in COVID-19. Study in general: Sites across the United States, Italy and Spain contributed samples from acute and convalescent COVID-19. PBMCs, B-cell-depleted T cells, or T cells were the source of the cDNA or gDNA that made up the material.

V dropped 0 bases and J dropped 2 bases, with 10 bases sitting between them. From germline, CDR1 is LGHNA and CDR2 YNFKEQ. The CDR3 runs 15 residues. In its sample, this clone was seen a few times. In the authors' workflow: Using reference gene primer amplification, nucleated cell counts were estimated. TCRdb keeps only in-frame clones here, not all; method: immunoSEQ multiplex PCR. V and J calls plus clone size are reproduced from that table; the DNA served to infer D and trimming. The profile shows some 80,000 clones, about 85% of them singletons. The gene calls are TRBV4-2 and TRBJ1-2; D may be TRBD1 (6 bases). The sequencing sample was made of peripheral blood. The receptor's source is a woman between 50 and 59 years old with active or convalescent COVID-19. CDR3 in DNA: TGTGCCAGCAGCCAAGATAGCCAGGGGAACTATGGCTACACCTTC. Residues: CASSQDSQGNYGYTF.